Presented here are 18 T cell receptor beta chains from one specimen sequenced in a study of human CD8 memory T cell subsets. UMI-labeled 5' RACE was used, and it produced the TCR beta libraries. From its re-call of the 5' RACE reads, TCRdb lists each CDR3 protein once, without DNA. The specimen's table records approximately 5,000 distinct CDR3 sequences. Sequenced sample: CD8+ effector memory T cells (TEM) sorted from PBMCs. As to subset: effector memory CD8 T cells, CCR7- CD45RO+ CD95+. Receptors originate from a human donor in good health.

The V call is TRBV4-2, the J call TRBJ2-2; the D gene TCRdb calls, TRBD1, cannot be checked with no DNA. The CDR3 has 15 residues. Germline values: CDR1 LGHNA, CDR2 YNFKEQ. CDR3 amino acids: CASSQGTGDTGELFF.

The chain carries TRBV6-1 and TRBJ2-1; TCRdb gives TRBD1 as the D gene, but with no DNA this cannot be confirmed. The CDR3 loop spans 15 amino acids. Germline V lookup: CDR1 MNHNS, CDR2 SASEGT. The CDR3 here is CASSESTGEYNEQFF.

Its frequency marks this clonotype as medium-sized. The chain carries TRBV6-2 or TRBV6-3 and TRBJ1-5. CDR3 length: 14 amino acids. The germline CDR1 and CDR2 sequences are MNHEY and SVGEGT. The CDR3 sequence: CASSYDQAYQPQHF.

This clonotype registers medium-sized by frequency. The J gene is TRBJ1-5, the V gene TRBV7-9; the D call from TCRdb, TRBD1, cannot be confirmed without DNA. Per the germline V gene, CDR1 is SEHNR and CDR2 is FQNEAQ (reference sequence). This CDR3 has 14 residues. This CDR3 reads CASSLGQGDQPQHF.

The gene calls are TRBV25-1 and TRBJ2-5; TCRdb's D call of TRBD1 is untestable without DNA. Germline-derived CDR1 and CDR2 are MGHDK and SYGVNS. The length of the CDR3 is 14 residues. This CDR3 is CASSDSGGRETQYF.

In terms of frequency, this clonotype is medium-sized (0.01 to 0.1%). J is TRBJ1-1 and V is TRBV7-9; TCRdb reports TRBD1, a call that lacks DNA to check it against. This CDR3 comprises 15 residues. Germline assignment: CDR1 SEHNR and CDR2 FQNEAQ (reference sequence). The CDR3 is CASSLLGGSDTEAFF. Full variable domain (outside the CDR3, taken from reference TRBV7-9 and TRBJ1-1): DTGVSQNPRHKITKRGQNVTFRCDPISEHNRLYWYRQTLGQGPEFLTYFQNEAQLEKSRLLSDRFSAERPKGSFSTLEIQRTEQGDSAMYLCASSLLGGSDTEAFFGQGTRLTVV.

According to its frequency, this clonotype is medium-sized (0.01 to 0.1%). CDR3 loop: CASSQDPTGGTGELFF. This chain uses TRBV4-2 with TRBJ2-2; TCRdb selects TRBD1, and the lack of DNA leaves this call unchecked. Germline V gene data show CDR1 as LGHNA and CDR2 as YNFKEQ. The CDR3 length is 16 residues.

The chain recombines TRBV20-1 with TRBJ2-1; checking the TCRdb D call of TRBD1 is not possible without DNA. This CDR3 contains 14 residues. Germline CDR1 reads DFQATT; CDR2 reads SNEGSKA (reference sequence). The CDR3 loop is CSANEQGVIDEQFF.

This clonotype counts as large by frequency. V gene TRBV15 combines with J gene TRBJ2-2; TCRdb's D call, TRBD1, is unchecked because there is no DNA. From germline, CDR1 is LNHNV and CDR2 YYDKDF (reference sequence). This CDR3 has 15 amino acids. CDR3: CATSREGGESGELFF. The full variable domain, in which reference TRBV15 and TRBJ2-2 provide the parts outside the CDR3, is DAMVIQNPRYQVTQFGKPVTLSCSQTLNHNVMYWYQQKSSQAPKLLFHYYDKDFNNEADTPDNFQSRRPNTSFCFLDIRSPGLGDTAMYLCATSREGGESGELFFGEGSRLTVL.

The gene calls are TRBV7-9 and TRBJ1-1; the D call of TRBD1 rests on TCRdb alone, since no DNA is present to check it. Germline lookup yields CDR1 SEHNR and CDR2 FQNEAQ (reference sequence). CDR3 length: 13 residues. The CDR3 spells CASREGVVAEAFF.

The gene calls are TRBV27 and TRBJ2-3; the D call from TCRdb, TRBD2, cannot be confirmed without DNA. The CDR3 covers 16 residues. Per germline, CDR1 MNHEY and CDR2 SMNVEV (reference sequence). The CDR3 region is CASSLIPSGGTDTQYF.

The chain links TRBV4-2 to TRBJ2-7; the TCRdb D gene call, TRBD2, has no DNA to confirm it. In germline, CDR1 is LGHNA, CDR2 YNFKEQ. The CDR3 covers 15 residues. The CDR3 here is CASSQERGGQDEQYF.

The chain uses TRBV14 and TRBJ2-7; the TCRdb D gene call, TRBD1, has no DNA to confirm it. Germline V lookup: CDR1 SGHDN, CDR2 FVKESK. The CDR3 runs 17 residues. CDR3 protein: CASSQQSNKGVHGEQYF. Drawing the rest from reference TRBV14 and TRBJ2-7, the complete variable domain is EAGVTQFPSHSVIEKGQTVTLRCDPISGHDNLYWYRRVMGKEIKFLLHFVKESKQDESGMPNNRFLAERTGGTYSTLKVQPAELEDSGVYFCASSQQSNKGVHGEQYFGPGTRLTVT.

The V and J genes are TRBV29-1 and TRBJ2-5; there is no DNA to check the TCRdb D call of TRBD2. CDR1 is SQVTM and CDR2 is ANQGSEA in the germline V gene. The CDR3 is 14 amino acids. CDR3 sequence: CSVDGREDEETQYF.

This sequence joins TRBV6-4 and TRBJ2-3. This CDR3 has 13 residues. Germline loops: CDR1 MRHNA, CDR2 SNTAGT. CDR3: CASSDGATDTQYF.

This clonotype is called medium-sized based on its frequency. The chain has TRBV6-4 and TRBJ2-1. The CDR3 has 15 amino acids. Germline CDR1 is MRHNA and CDR2 is SNTAGT. This CDR3 is CASSESSGSYNEQFF.

The chain has TRBV25-1 and TRBJ1-6. The CDR3 sequence is 14 residues long. CDR1 and CDR2 (germline): MGHDK, SYGVNS. The CDR3 loop is CASSEGPEYSPLHF.

The J gene is TRBJ2-7, the V gene TRBV20-1. Germline V gives CDR1 DFQATT, CDR2 SNEGSKA (reference sequence). The CDR3 spans 13 residues. CDR3: CSARDGEPYEQYF.